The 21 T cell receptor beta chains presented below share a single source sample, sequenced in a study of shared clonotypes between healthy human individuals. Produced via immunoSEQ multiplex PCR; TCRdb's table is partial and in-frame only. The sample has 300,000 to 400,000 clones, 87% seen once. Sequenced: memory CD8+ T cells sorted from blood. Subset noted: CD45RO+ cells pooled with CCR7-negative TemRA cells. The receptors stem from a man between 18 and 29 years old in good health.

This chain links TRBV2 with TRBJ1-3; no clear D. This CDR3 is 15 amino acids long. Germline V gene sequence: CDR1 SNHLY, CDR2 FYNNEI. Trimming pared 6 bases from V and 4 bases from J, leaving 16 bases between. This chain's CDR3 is CASSNDMAGGNTIYF. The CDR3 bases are TGTGCCAGCAGCAACGACATGGCGGGCGGAAACACCATATATTTT. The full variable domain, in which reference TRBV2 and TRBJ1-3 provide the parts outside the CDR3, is EPEVTQTPSHQVTQMGQEVILRCVPISNHLYFYWYRQILGQKVEFLVSFYNNEISEKSEIFDDQFSVERPDGSNFTLKIRSTKLEDSAMYFCASSNDMAGGNTIYFGEGSWLTVV.

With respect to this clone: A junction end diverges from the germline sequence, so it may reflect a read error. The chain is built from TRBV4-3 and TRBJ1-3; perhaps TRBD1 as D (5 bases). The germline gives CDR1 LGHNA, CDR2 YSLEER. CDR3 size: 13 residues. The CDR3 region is CASSQDFGQGEDF. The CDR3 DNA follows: TGCGCCAGCAGCCAAGATTTCGGGCAGGGTGAGGATTTT.

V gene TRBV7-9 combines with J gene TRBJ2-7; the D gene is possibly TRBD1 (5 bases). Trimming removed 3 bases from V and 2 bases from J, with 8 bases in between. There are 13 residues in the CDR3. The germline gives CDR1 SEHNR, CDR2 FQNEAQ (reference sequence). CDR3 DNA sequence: TGTGCCAGCAGCTTCGACAGTACCTACGAGCAGTACTTC. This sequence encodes CASSFDSTYEQYF.

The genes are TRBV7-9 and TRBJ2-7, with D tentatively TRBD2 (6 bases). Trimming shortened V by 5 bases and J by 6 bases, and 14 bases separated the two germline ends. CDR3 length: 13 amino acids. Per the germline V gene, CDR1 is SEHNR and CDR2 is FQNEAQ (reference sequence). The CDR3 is CASSRRVGGEQYF. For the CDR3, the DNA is TGTGCCAGCAGCCGCCGGGTGGGGGGCGAGCAGTACTTC.

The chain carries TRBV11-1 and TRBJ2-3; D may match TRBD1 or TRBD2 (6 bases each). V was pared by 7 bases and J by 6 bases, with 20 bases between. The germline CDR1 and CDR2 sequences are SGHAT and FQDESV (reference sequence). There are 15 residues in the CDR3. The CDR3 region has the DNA TGTGCCAGCAACGGAGGGGGGCCCCCCCTGGATACGCAGTATTTT. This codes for CASNGGGPPLDTQYF.

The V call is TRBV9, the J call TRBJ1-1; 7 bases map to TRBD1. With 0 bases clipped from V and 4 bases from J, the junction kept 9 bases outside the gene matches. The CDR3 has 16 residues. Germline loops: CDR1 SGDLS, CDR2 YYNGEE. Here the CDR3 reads CASSVAEGAVGTEAFF. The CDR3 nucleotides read TGTGCCAGCAGCGTAGCGGAGGGGGCGGTTGGCACTGAAGCTTTCTTT.

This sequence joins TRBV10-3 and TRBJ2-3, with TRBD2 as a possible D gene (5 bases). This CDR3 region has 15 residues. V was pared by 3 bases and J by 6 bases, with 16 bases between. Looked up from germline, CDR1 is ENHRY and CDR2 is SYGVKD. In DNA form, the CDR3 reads TGTGCCATCAGTGATTATAGCGAGAGCAGGGATACGCAGTATTTT. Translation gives CAISDYSESRDTQYF.

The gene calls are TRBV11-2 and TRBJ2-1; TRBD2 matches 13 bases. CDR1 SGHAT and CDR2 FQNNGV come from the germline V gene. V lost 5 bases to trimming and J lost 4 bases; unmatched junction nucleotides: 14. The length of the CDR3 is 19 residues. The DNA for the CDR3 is TGTGCCAGCAGCACCCACTTCGGACTAGCGGGGGCTGAATACAATGAGCAGTTCTTC. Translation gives CASSTHFGLAGAEYNEQFF.

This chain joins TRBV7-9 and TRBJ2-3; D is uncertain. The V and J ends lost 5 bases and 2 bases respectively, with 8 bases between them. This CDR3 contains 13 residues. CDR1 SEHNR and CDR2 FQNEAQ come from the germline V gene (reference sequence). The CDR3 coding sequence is TGTGCCAGCAGCAGGATGAACACAGATACGCAGTATTTT. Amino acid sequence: CASSRMNTDTQYF.

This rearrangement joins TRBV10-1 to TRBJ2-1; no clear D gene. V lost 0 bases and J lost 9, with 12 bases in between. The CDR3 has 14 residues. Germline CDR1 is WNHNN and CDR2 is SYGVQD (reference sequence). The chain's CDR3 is CASSESGMSGEQFF. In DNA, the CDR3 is TGCGCCAGCAGTGAGTCGGGGATGTCGGGTGAGCAGTTCTTC.

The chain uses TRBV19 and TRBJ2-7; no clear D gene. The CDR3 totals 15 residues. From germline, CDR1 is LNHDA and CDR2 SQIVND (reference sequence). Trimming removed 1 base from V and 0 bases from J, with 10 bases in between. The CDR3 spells CASSIAPTTSYEQYF. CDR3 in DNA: TGTGCCAGTAGTATAGCTCCGACAACCTCCTACGAGCAGTACTTC.

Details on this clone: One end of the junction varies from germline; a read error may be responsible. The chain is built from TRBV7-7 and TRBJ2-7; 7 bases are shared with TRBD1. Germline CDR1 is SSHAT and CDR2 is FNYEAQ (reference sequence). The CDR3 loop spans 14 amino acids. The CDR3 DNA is TGTGCTAGCAGCTTACCGGGACAGTCCTACGAGCAGTACTTC. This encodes CASSLPGQSYEQYF.

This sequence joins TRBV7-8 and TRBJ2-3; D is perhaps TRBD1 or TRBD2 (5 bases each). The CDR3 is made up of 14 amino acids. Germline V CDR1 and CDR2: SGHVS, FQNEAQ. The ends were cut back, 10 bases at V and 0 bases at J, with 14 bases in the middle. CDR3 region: CAIGTNFSTDTQYF. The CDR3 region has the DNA TGTGCCATCGGGACGAATTTTAGCACAGATACGCAGTATTTT.

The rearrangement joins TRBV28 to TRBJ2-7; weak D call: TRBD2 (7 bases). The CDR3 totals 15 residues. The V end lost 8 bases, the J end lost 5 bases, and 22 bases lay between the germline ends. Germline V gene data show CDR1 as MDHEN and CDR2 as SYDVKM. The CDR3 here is CASGPQGSGDHEQYF. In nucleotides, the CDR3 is TGTGCCAGCGGGCCACAGGGAAGCGGGGACCACGAGCAGTACTTC.

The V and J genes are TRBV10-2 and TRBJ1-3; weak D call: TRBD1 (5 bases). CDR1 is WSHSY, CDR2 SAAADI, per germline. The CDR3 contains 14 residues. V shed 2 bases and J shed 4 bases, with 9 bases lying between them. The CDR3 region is CASSEGGAGNTIYF. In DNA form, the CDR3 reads TGCGCCAGCAGTGAGGGAGGGGCCGGAAACACCATATATTTT.

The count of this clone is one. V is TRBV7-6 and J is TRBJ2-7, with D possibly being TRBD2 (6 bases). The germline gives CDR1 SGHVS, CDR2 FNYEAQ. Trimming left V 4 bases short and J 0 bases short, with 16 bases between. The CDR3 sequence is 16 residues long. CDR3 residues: CASSSRAKDYSYEQYF. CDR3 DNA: TGTGCCAGCAGCTCTCGAGCTAAGGACTACTCCTACGAGCAGTACTTC. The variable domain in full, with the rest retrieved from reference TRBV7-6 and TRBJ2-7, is GAGVSQSPRYKVTKRGQDVALRCDPISGHVSLYWYRQALGQGPEFLTYFNYEAQQDKSGLPNDRFSAERPEGSISTLTIQRTEQRDSAMYRCASSSRAKDYSYEQYFGPGTRLTVT.

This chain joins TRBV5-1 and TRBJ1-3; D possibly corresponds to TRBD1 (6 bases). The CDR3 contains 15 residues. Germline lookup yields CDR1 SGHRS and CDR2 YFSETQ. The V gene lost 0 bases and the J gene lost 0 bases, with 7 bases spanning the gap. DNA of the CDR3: TGCGCCAGCAGCTTGGGGACAGCCTCTGGAAACACCATATATTTT. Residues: CASSLGTASGNTIYF.

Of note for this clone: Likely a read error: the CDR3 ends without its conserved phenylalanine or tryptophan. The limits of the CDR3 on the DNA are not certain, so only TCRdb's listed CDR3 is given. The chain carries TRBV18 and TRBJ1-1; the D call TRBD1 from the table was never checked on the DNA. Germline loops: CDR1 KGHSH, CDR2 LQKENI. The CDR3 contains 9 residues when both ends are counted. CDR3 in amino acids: CASSTGRIR.

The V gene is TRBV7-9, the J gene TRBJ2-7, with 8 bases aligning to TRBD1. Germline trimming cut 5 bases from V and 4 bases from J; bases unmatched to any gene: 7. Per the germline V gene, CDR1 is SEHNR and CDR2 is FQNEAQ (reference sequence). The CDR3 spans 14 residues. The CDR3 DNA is TGTGCCAGCAGCAGACAGGGGAAAGTTTACGAGCAGTACTTC. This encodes CASSRQGKVYEQYF.

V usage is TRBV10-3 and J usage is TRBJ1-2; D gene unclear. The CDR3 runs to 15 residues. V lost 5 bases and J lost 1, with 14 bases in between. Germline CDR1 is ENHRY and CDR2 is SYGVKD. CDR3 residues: CAISNVFGNNYGYTF. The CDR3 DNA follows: TGTGCCATCAGTAACGTTTTTGGGAATAACTATGGCTACACCTTC.

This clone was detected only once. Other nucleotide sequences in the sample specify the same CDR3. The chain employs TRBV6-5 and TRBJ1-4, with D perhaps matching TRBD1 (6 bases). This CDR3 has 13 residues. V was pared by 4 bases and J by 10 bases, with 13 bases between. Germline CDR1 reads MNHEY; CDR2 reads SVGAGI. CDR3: CASSLGGAGKLFF. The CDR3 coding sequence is TGTGCCAGCAGTTTAGGGGGAGCCGGAAAACTGTTTTTT.